This TCR beta chain was profiled in a study of CD4 T cells in relation to SARS-CoV-2 and coronaviruses. This clone has more than one count but fewer than ten. Antigen specificity is unknown. The unexposed donors gave CD4+ T cells in about 2010-2018, prior to COVID-19. After approximately 10 days of culture, CD4+ T cells were isolated. The length of the CDR3 is 15 residues. V was clipped by 4 bases and J by 2 bases, with 11 bases between them. Germline V gene data show CDR1 as SGHTA and CDR2 as FQGTGA. The assay was immunoSEQ multiplex PCR, and TCRdb's table has in-frame clones only and misses some. Seen here are approximately 26,000 clones, 73% observed once, and the top ten hold 20% to 25%.

The chain combines TRBV7-3 with TRBJ2-2; D is perhaps TRBD2 (5 bases). Material for sequencing was CD4+ T cells from PBMCs, cultured in vitro. The origin of this receptor is a human donor in good health. CDR3 DNA: TGTGCCAGCAGCTCCTCTCGGACTAACACCGGGGAGCTGTTTTTT. Its protein product is CASSSSRTNTGELFF.